Below, 30 T cell receptor beta chains from the same sample are listed, as sequenced in a study of cytomegalovirus exposure and HLA in healthy donors. PCR used 60 Vbeta primers and 13 Jbeta primers. Profiling relied on immunoSEQ multiplex PCR, and the TCRdb table lists in-frame clones only, not all of them. The sample includes more than 100,000 clones, about 10% of them seen just once. Input material: PBMCs. Every receptor here comes from a woman aged 40 to 50 in good health and CMV-seropositive.

This clone was counted a single time. The chain combines TRBV7-6 with TRBJ1-1, with D possibly being TRBD1 (5 bases). Per germline, CDR1 SGHVS and CDR2 FNYEAQ. V was pared by 3 bases and J by 4 bases, with 9 bases between. This CDR3 is 13 amino acids long. Here the CDR3 reads CASSLGGGTEAFF. The CDR3 DNA reads as TGTGCCAGCAGCTTGGGGGGGGGCACTGAAGCTTTCTTT.

This rearrangement joins TRBV7-9 to TRBJ2-1, with 9 bases lining up with TRBD1. Germline V gene data show CDR1 as SEHNR and CDR2 as FQNEAQ (reference sequence). The CDR3 consists of 16 residues. Trimming cost V 5 bases and J 5 bases; bases outside gene matches: 10. Written as DNA, the CDR3 is TGTGCCAGCAGCGTCCCCCGGGACAGGGACCACAATGAGCAGTTCTTC. It yields the protein CASSVPRDRDHNEQFF.

V and J are TRBV19 and TRBJ2-7; 7 nucleotides agree with TRBD1. In germline, CDR1 is LNHDA, CDR2 SQIVND (reference sequence). This CDR3 comprises 13 residues. J lost 2 bases, V lost 3 bases, and 1 base had no gene match. This CDR3 reads CASSITGAYEQYF. As DNA, the CDR3 is TGTGCCAGTAGTATTACAGGGGCCTACGAGCAGTACTTC.

Notes on this clone: One end of the junction does not line up with germline, which may come from a read error. The chain couples TRBV10-2 to TRBJ1-3; D unresolved. CDR1 and CDR2 from the germline V gene are WSHSY and SAAADI. The CDR3 has 14 amino acids. The CDR3, as DNA: TGCGCCAGCAGCGAGTCTCGTCTGGGAAACACCATATATTTT. It specifies CASSESRLGNTIYF.

This clone was counted a few times. The V gene is TRBV7-2, the J gene TRBJ1-5; D gene ambiguous. The CDR3 extends over 12 amino acids. V lost 0 bases and J 10 bases, leaving 7 bases between the germline ends. The germline CDR1 and CDR2 sequences are SGHTA and FQGNSA. In DNA, the CDR3 is TGTGCCAGCAGCTTAGCGGAGGGTCCCCAGCATTTT. Its protein is CASSLAEGPQHF.

This sequence joins TRBV5-1 and TRBJ2-7, with D unclear. The length of the CDR3 is 14 residues. With 7 bases removed from V and 5 bases from J, the gap between germline ends came to 19 bases. Germline V lookup: CDR1 SGHRS, CDR2 YFSETQ. CDR3 amino acids: CASAITQITHEQYF. CDR3 nucleotides: TGCGCCAGCGCCATCACACAAATAACCCACGAGCAGTACTTC.

The rearrangement joins TRBV9 to TRBJ1-2; possibly TRBD1 for D (5 bases). Trimming cost V 0 bases and J 7 bases, with 16 bases left between them. This CDR3 comprises 15 residues. Germline CDR1 reads SGDLS; CDR2 reads YYNGEE. The CDR3 loop is CASSVGGSWGSGYTF. The CDR3 coding sequence is TGTGCCAGCAGCGTAGGGGGATCATGGGGCTCTGGCTACACCTTC.

This clone was seen a few times. The rearrangement uses TRBV5-1 and TRBJ2-7, with 8 bases identical to TRBD1. The ends lost 4 bases at V and 5 bases at J; junction bases unmatched: 8. Germline V CDR1 and CDR2: SGHRS, YFSETQ. The CDR3 runs 14 residues. This CDR3 is CASSQGAKQDEQYF. The CDR3 DNA is TGCGCCAGCAGCCAGGGGGCGAAACAGGACGAGCAGTACTTC.

There are a few counts of this clone. The J gene is TRBJ1-5, the V gene TRBV6-6; D not certain. Per germline, CDR1 MNHNY and CDR2 SVGAGI (reference sequence). The germline V and J ends were trimmed by 0 bases and 3 bases, with 12 bases remaining between them. The CDR3 contains 16 residues. CDR3 nucleotides: TGTGCCAGCAGTTACTCGGACTCTATAACCAATCAGCCCCAGCATTTT. Translating it yields CASSYSDSITNQPQHF.

This clone was observed a few times. This chain links TRBV7-9 with TRBJ1-2; the match to TRBD1 covers 10 bases. The germline V gene encodes CDR1 SEHNR and CDR2 FQNEAQ (reference sequence). This CDR3 spans 16 amino acids. V lost 6 bases to trimming and J lost 4 bases; unmatched junction nucleotides: 11. The CDR3 loop is CASSYALGTGVYGYTF. The CDR3 DNA reads as TGTGCCAGCAGTTACGCGTTGGGGACAGGGGTCTATGGCTACACCTTC.

This clone occurred a few times. This chain joins TRBV6-5 and TRBJ1-1; 7 positions match TRBD1. With V trimmed by 2 bases and J by 4 bases, 10 bases remained unmatched. CDR1 and CDR2 (germline): MNHEY, SVGAGI. The CDR3 is 16 amino acids. This CDR3 reads CASSYQHPTGPTEAFF. CDR3 DNA sequence: TGTGCCAGCAGTTACCAGCACCCGACAGGGCCCACTGAAGCTTTCTTT.

This clone appeared a few times. This chain links TRBV6-1 with TRBJ1-4, with D hard to call. The V end lost 4 bases, the J end lost 4 bases, and 7 bases lay between the germline ends. The germline V gene encodes CDR1 MNHNS and CDR2 SASEGT. The CDR3 loop spans 13 amino acids. The CDR3 nucleotides are TGTGCCAGCAGTGGTCAGGTTAATGAAAAACTGTTTTTT. It yields the protein CASSGQVNEKLFF.

This clone was counted between two and nine times. The chain employs TRBV14 and TRBJ1-1; no clear D gene. From germline, CDR1 is SGHDN and CDR2 FVKESK. The V gene lost 4 bases and the J gene lost 6 bases, with 6 bases spanning the gap. The CDR3 consists of 11 residues. CDR3 DNA: TGTGCCAGCAGCCGCCAGGCTGAAGCTTTCTTT. As protein: CASSRQAEAFF.

This clone was counted between two and nine times. The rearrangement joins TRBV5-1 to TRBJ2-7; D gene uncertain. The V and J ends lost 0 bases and 3 bases respectively, with 7 bases between them. The CDR3 is 13 residues long. From germline, CDR1 is SGHRS and CDR2 YFSETQ. The CDR3 nucleotides are TGCGCCAGCAGCTTGGGGGCTAACTACGAGCAGTACTTC. Translated, it gives CASSLGANYEQYF.

This clone was picked up a small number of times. The gene calls are TRBV5-1 and TRBJ1-1; 8 nucleotides line up with TRBD1. Trimming took 6 bases from V and 5 from J; bases not matched to a gene: 6. Per the germline V gene, CDR1 is SGHRS and CDR2 is YFSETQ. This CDR3 has 13 residues. DNA of the CDR3: TGCGCCAGCAACAGACAGGGGACGACTGAAGCTTTCTTT. Translated: CASNRQGTTEAFF.

V and J are TRBV12-5 and TRBJ2-1, with TRBD2 matching over 8 bases. Per germline, CDR1 LGHNT and CDR2 FRNRAP. J gave up 7 bases and V 5 bases, and 13 bases lay outside the gene matches. The CDR3 is 16 residues long. This CDR3 reads CASGTYLAGRINEQFF. CDR3 coding DNA: TGTGCTAGTGGTACATACTTAGCGGGGCGGATAAATGAGCAGTTCTTC.

This clone was detected only a few times. J is TRBJ1-1 and V is TRBV25-1, with TRBD1 matching 7 bases. V dropped 6 bases and J dropped 5; count of bases not matched to a gene: 12. Germline V gene sequence: CDR1 MGHDK, CDR2 SYGVNS. This CDR3 spans 15 amino acids. The CDR3 sequence: CASSAMTGMRTEAFF. The CDR3 region has the DNA TGTGCCAGCAGCGCAATGACAGGGATGAGAACTGAAGCTTTCTTT. The variable domain in full, with the rest retrieved from reference TRBV25-1 and TRBJ1-1, is EADIYQTPRYLVIGTGKKITLECSQTMGHDKMYWYQQDPGMELHLIHYSYGVNSTEKGDLSSESTVSRIRTEHFPLTLESARPSHTSQYLCASSAMTGMRTEAFFGQGTRLTVV.

This clone was seen a few times. The V and J genes are TRBV9 and TRBJ1-2; tentatively, D is TRBD1 (5 bases). CDR1 SGDLS and CDR2 YYNGEE come from the germline V gene. The ends were cut back, 4 bases at V and 0 bases at J, with 28 bases in the middle. The CDR3 totals 20 residues. CDR3 loop: CASSPLRGGAGIQANYGYTF. As DNA, the CDR3 is TGTGCCAGCAGCCCTCTTCGTGGAGGGGCAGGGATTCAAGCTAACTATGGCTACACCTTC.

Only a few counts were recorded for this clone. This chain joins TRBV19 and TRBJ2-2; 9 nucleotides align to TRBD1. Germline V lookup: CDR1 LNHDA, CDR2 SQIVND (reference sequence). The CDR3 totals 14 residues. The J segment lost 6 bases and the V segment lost 5 bases, leaving 4 bases of the junction unmatched. CDR3 in DNA: TGTGCCAGTAGTGTGACAGGGGGGGCCGGGGAGCTGTTTTTT. This sequence encodes CASSVTGGAGELFF.

The chain is built from TRBV18 and TRBJ1-1; D is unclear. The CDR3 is made up of 13 amino acids. Trimming shortened V by 3 bases and J by 4 bases, and 9 bases separated the two germline ends. Germline V gives CDR1 KGHSH, CDR2 LQKENI. CDR3 residues: CASSPTPPTEAFF. CDR3 bases: TGTGCCAGCTCACCGACACCACCCACTGAAGCTTTCTTT.

The V and J genes are TRBV5-4 and TRBJ2-3, with D hard to call. This CDR3 is built from 14 residues. CDR1 SGHNT and CDR2 YYREEE come from the germline V gene (reference sequence). V was clipped by 4 bases and J by 1 base, with 10 bases between them. CDR3 in amino acids: CASSPLRGTDTQYF. DNA of the CDR3: TGTGCCAGCAGCCCTCTTCGTGGCACAGATACGCAGTATTTT.

J is TRBJ1-1 and V is TRBV5-1, with D tentatively TRBD1 (6 bases). The ends were cut back, 4 bases at V and 1 base at J, with 8 bases in the middle. The CDR3 covers 13 residues. From germline, CDR1 is SGHRS and CDR2 YFSETQ. In nucleotides, the CDR3 is TGCGCCAGCAGCAAACAGGGGAACACTGAAGCTTTCTTT. Encoded protein: CASSKQGNTEAFF.

The chain is built from TRBV6-5 and TRBJ1-2; TRBD1 is a possible D gene (5 bases). CDR3 length: 13 amino acids. Germline CDR1 reads MNHEY; CDR2 reads SVGAGI. The V end was cut by 0 bases, the J end by 4 bases, with 6 bases between. CDR3 amino acids: CASSYSGLYGYTF. Written as DNA, the CDR3 is TGTGCCAGCAGTTACTCGGGACTCTATGGCTACACCTTC.

There are a few counts of this clone. V and J are TRBV5-1 and TRBJ2-3; 8 nucleotides agree with TRBD2. The CDR3 is 14 residues long. The V gene's germline CDR1 is SGHRS and CDR2 YFSETQ. The V segment lost 6 bases and the J segment 0 bases; nucleotides outside the gene matches: 3. CDR3 loop: CASNSGASTDTQYF. In DNA, the CDR3 is TGCGCCAGCAATAGCGGGGCGAGCACAGATACGCAGTATTTT. The full variable domain, with the rest looked up from reference TRBV5-1 and TRBJ2-3, is KAGVTQTPRYLIKTRGQQVTLSCSPISGHRSVSWYQQTPGQGLQFLFEYFSETQRNKGNFPGRFSGRQFSNSRSEMNVSTLELGDSALYLCASNSGASTDTQYFGPGTRLTVL.

The V call is TRBV5-1, the J call TRBJ1-6; 8 nucleotides agree with TRBD1. V shed 1 base and J 8 bases; nucleotides not matched to a gene: 5. Germline-derived CDR1 and CDR2 are SGHRS and YFSETQ. The CDR3 is 15 amino acids. The CDR3: CASSLTGGEDSPLHF. For the CDR3, the DNA is TGCGCCAGCAGCTTGACAGGGGGAGAGGATTCACCCCTCCACTTT.

This clone appeared a few times. The rearrangement links TRBV7-2 to TRBJ1-1, with D tentatively TRBD1 (6 bases). Trimming removed 2 bases from V and 1 base from J, with 8 bases in between. CDR1 SGHTA and CDR2 FQGNSA come from the germline V gene. CDR3 size: 14 residues. The CDR3 region is CASSLNRANTEAFF. As DNA, the CDR3 is TGTGCCAGCAGCTTAAACAGGGCGAACACTGAAGCTTTCTTT.

The rearrangement links TRBV7-9 to TRBJ2-3; 7 positions match TRBD2. The CDR3 length is 14 residues. J lost 0 bases, V lost 5 bases, and 2 bases had no gene match. The V gene's germline CDR1 is SEHNR and CDR2 FQNEAQ (reference sequence). The CDR3 DNA reads as TGTGCCAGCAGCCACGGGGGGAGCACAGATACGCAGTATTTT. It is translated as CASSHGGSTDTQYF.

This clone was recorded a few times. The chain has TRBV11-2 and TRBJ1-1, with D possibly being TRBD1 (5 bases). V was shortened by 3 bases and J by 0 bases, with 11 bases between the two germline ends. The CDR3 is 15 residues long. Germline V gene data show CDR1 as SGHAT and CDR2 as FQNNGV. The CDR3 DNA reads as TGTGCCAGCAGCTTCCACGGGGGGATGAACACTGAAGCTTTCTTT. Translating gives CASSFHGGMNTEAFF.

This clone was picked up a small number of times. The rearrangement links TRBV6-1 to TRBJ1-2; D perhaps matches TRBD1 (6 bases). Per the germline V gene, CDR1 is MNHNS and CDR2 is SASEGT. The V end lost 5 bases, the J end lost 4 bases, and 14 bases lay between the germline ends. The CDR3 sequence is 14 residues long. The CDR3 coding sequence is TGTGCCAGCAGTCAAGTAGGGGGTAGCTATGGCTACACCTTC. It yields the protein CASSQVGGSYGYTF.

This sequence joins TRBV10-3 and TRBJ2-7; the D is unclear. Trimming stripped 0 bases from V and 3 bases from J, with 9 bases between. Germline V gene sequence: CDR1 ENHRY, CDR2 SYGVKD. The CDR3 totals 14 residues. The CDR3 DNA is TGTGCCATCAGTGAGTCAAGGTACAGCTACGAGCAGTACTTC. Its translation: CAISESRYSYEQYF.